The 22 T cell receptor beta chains below were found in one sample sequenced in a study of T cells in Graves' hyperthyroidism and ophthalmopathy. From RNA transcripts, TCR beta CDR3 regions were amplified. Carried out on the TCR CDR3, a first-round RT-PCR used the HTBI primer set. TCRdb used MiXCR to reprocess the multiplex PCR reads, holding one entry per CDR3 protein. Here the sample spans under 450,000 distinct CDR3 sequences, roughly 14% being singletons. Sequenced input: blood. These receptors were taken from a woman aged 18-29 years with Graves' hyperthyroidism.

The sample holds a few counts of this clonotype. The CDR3 DNA reads as TGTGCCAGCAGTTTAGGGGGGGCTGACTATGGCTACACCTTC. It encodes CASSLGGADYGYTF. The chain carries TRBV27 and TRBJ1-2; a possible D gene is TRBD1 (6 bases). The CDR3 runs 14 residues. Between the trimmed V and J ends, which lost 2 bases and 3 bases, there was a span of 10 bases. Germline V gives CDR1 MNHEY, CDR2 SMNVEV (reference sequence).

This clonotype was observed at least ten times. This rearrangement joins TRBV6-2 or TRBV6-3 to TRBJ2-7; possibly TRBD2 for D (5 bases). The CDR3 runs to 17 residues. CDR1 and CDR2 (germline): MNHEY, SVGEGT. Trimming stripped 0 bases from V and 0 bases from J, with 15 bases between. Here the CDR3 reads CASSYSPPDFYSYEQYF. The CDR3, as DNA: TGTGCCAGCAGTTACTCGCCCCCGGACTTCTACTCCTACGAGCAGTACTTC.

The table lists this clonotype with many counts. The chain joins TRBV20-1 to TRBJ2-5; D is unresolved. This CDR3 is 13 amino acids long. Trimming shortened V by 3 bases and J by 2 bases, and 10 bases separated the two germline ends. CDR1 is DFQATT and CDR2 is SNEGSKA in the germline V gene (reference sequence). CDR3 sequence reads: CSASFVGQETQYF. Here the CDR3 DNA reads TGCAGTGCTAGTTTCGTGGGACAAGAGACCCAGTACTTC.

This clonotype was recorded many times. V gene TRBV10-3 combines with J gene TRBJ2-5; no definite D call. In germline, CDR1 is ENHRY, CDR2 SYGVKD. V lost 9 bases and J 7 bases, leaving 12 bases between the germline ends. The CDR3 is made up of 11 amino acids. The CDR3 reads CAIRGQSTQYF. The CDR3 region has the DNA TGTGCCATAAGAGGCCAATCGACCCAGTACTTC.

This clonotype was observed a handful of times. The chain carries TRBV14 and TRBJ2-1; D gene uncertain. The V end was cut by 4 bases, the J end by 5 bases, with 6 bases between. Per the germline V gene, CDR1 is SGHDN and CDR2 is FVKESK. This CDR3 contains 12 residues. CDR3 sequence reads: CASSLRDNEQFF. The DNA for the CDR3 is TGTGCCAGCAGCCTTAGGGACAATGAGCAGTTCTTC.

This clonotype was seen ten or more times. The genes are TRBV2 and TRBJ1-3; D not resolved. V was clipped by 1 base and J by 4 bases, with 2 bases between them. This CDR3 contains 12 residues. Germline V gene lookup returns CDR1 SNHLY and CDR2 FYNNEI. The DNA of the CDR3 is TGTGCCAGCAGTGAAGTCGGAAACACCATATATTTT. It specifies CASSEVGNTIYF. Full variable domain (outside the CDR3, taken from reference TRBV2 and TRBJ1-3): EPEVTQTPSHQVTQMGQEVILRCVPISNHLYFYWYRQILGQKVEFLVSFYNNEISEKSEIFDDQFSVERPDGSNFTLKIRSTKLEDSAMYFCASSEVGNTIYFGEGSWLTVV.

In its sample, this clonotype was seen a few times. This chain connects TRBV7-2 to TRBJ1-3; 7 bases map to TRBD1. V shed 1 base, J shed 3 bases, and the junction held 3 bases outside the gene matches. Germline lookup yields CDR1 SGHTA and CDR2 FQGNSA. The CDR3 is made up of 15 amino acids. The CDR3, as DNA: TGTGCCAGCAGCTTAGTCGACAGGGTTGGAAACACCATATATTTT. This gives the protein CASSLVDRVGNTIYF.

There are a few counts of this clonotype. The chain carries TRBV6-2 or TRBV6-3 and TRBJ2-2, with TRBD2 matching over 10 bases. In germline, CDR1 is MNHEY, CDR2 SVGEGT. The J segment lost 7 bases and the V segment lost 7 bases, leaving 9 bases of the junction unmatched. CDR3 size: 15 residues. The DNA for the CDR3 is TGTGCCAGCACCGCTAGCGGGAGTTTGGGCGGGGAGCTGTTTTTT. Protein: CASTASGSLGGELFF.

As concerns this clonotype: A much larger clone is a single base away; this may be a read error. The chain recombines TRBV6-9 with TRBJ2-3; D is uncertain. V lost 7 bases and J 4 bases, leaving 18 bases between the germline ends. The germline V gene encodes CDR1 MNHGY and CDR2 SVAAGI. This CDR3 region has 15 residues. The CDR3 protein is CASTEGFARSDTQYF. As DNA, the CDR3 is TGTGCCAGCACCGAAGGTTTCGCTCGGTCAGATACGCAGTATTTT.

The chain carries TRBV20-1 and TRBJ1-2; D remains ambiguous. Trimming shortened V by 6 bases and J by 8 bases, and 13 bases separated the two germline ends. Germline V gene lookup returns CDR1 DFQATT and CDR2 SNEGSKA (reference sequence). The CDR3 contains 11 residues. This CDR3 reads CSAEKGLGYTF. The CDR3 DNA follows: TGCAGTGCCGAAAAGGGCCTGGGCTACACCTTC.

The CDR3 DNA reads as TGTGCCAGCAGTCCCCCAACCTTGGGGGCCGGGGAGCAGTTCTTC. Residues: CASSPPTLGAGEQFF. The chain links TRBV12-3 or TRBV12-4 to TRBJ2-1; tentatively, D is TRBD1 (6 bases). The CDR3 spans 15 residues. The germline V and J ends were trimmed by 5 bases and 10 bases, with 21 bases remaining between them.

The rearrangement links TRBV20-1 to TRBJ2-1; 10 positions agree with TRBD2. The length of the CDR3 is 14 residues. From germline, CDR1 is DFQATT and CDR2 SNEGSKA (reference sequence). V was clipped by 2 bases and J by 3 bases; unmatched bases: 1. The CDR3 nucleotides read TGCAGTGCTAGAACTAGCGGGAACTACAATGAGCAGTTCTTC. Its protein is CSARTSGNYNEQFF.

This clonotype showed up just a few times. The chain is built from TRBV20-1 and TRBJ1-5, with D tentatively TRBD1 (5 bases). The CDR3 is 13 residues long. The germline CDR1 and CDR2 sequences are DFQATT and SNEGSKA (reference sequence). Trimming removed 2 bases at V and 13 bases at J, with 18 bases between. As DNA, the CDR3 is TGCAGTGCTAGACAATCATTGAGGGGCACACAGCATTTT. Protein product: CSARQSLRGTQHF.

This clonotype appeared many times. The V and J genes are TRBV2 and TRBJ1-2, with unresolved D. The ends were cut back, 8 bases at V and 4 bases at J, with 17 bases in the middle. Germline lookup yields CDR1 SNHLY and CDR2 FYNNEI. This CDR3 comprises 14 residues. CDR3 sequence (DNA): TGTGCCAGCGGTCAAACTCACTGGGGCTATGGCTACACCTTC. This translates into CASGQTHWGYGYTF.

This clonotype was seen at least ten times. The genes are TRBV25-1 and TRBJ2-7, with D tentatively TRBD1 or TRBD2 (5 bases each). This CDR3 comprises 16 residues. V was pared by 1 base and J by 3 bases, with 16 bases between. CDR1 MGHDK and CDR2 SYGVNS come from the germline V gene. The CDR3 reads CASSEWGTETVYEQYF. The CDR3 DNA follows: TGTGCCAGCAGTGAATGGGGGACGGAGACAGTCTACGAGCAGTACTTC.

A word on this clonotype: A much larger clone differs from this one at a single base, so this may be a read error. The chain is built from TRBV24-1 and TRBJ2-3; no reliable D call. CDR3 length equals 17 residues. Trimming left V 0 bases short and J 0 bases short, with 12 bases between. CDR1 is KGHDR, CDR2 SFDVKD, per germline. The DNA of the CDR3 is TGTGCCACCAGTGATTTGGGCAGAAGTAGAAGCACAGATACGCAGTATTTT. It encodes CATSDLGRSRSTDTQYF.

This clonotype was counted at least ten times. J is TRBJ1-1 and V is TRBV6-1; D is unresolved. The V end lost 3 bases, the J end lost 5 bases, and 7 bases lay between the germline ends. CDR1 and CDR2 (germline): MNHNS, SASEGT. The CDR3 is 12 amino acids. CDR3 amino acids: CASSDLGTEAFF. The CDR3 DNA reads TGTGCCAGCAGTGATCTGGGGACTGAAGCTTTCTTT.

The table lists this clonotype with many counts. The chain has TRBV6-4 and TRBJ2-1; 8 bases are a match to TRBD1. Germline CDR1 reads MRHNA; CDR2 reads SNTAGT. Trimming removed 5 bases from V and 8 bases from J; junction bases left unmatched: 11. CDR3 length: 15 residues. The CDR3 reads CASSPDPTGGYEQFF. The CDR3 bases are TGTGCCAGCAGTCCCGATCCCACAGGGGGGTATGAGCAGTTCTTC.

This chain links TRBV19 with TRBJ2-1; a weak D match, TRBD2 (5 bases). CDR1 is LNHDA and CDR2 is SQIVND in the germline V gene (reference sequence). The CDR3 consists of 15 residues. Trimming removed 9 bases from V and 4 bases from J, with 19 bases in between. CDR3 in amino acids: CASTNPGEGYNEQFF. CDR3 coding DNA: TGTGCCAGCACGAACCCCGGCGAGGGTTACAATGAGCAGTTCTTC.

This clonotype was seen only a few times. The rearrangement links TRBV7-9 to TRBJ2-2; D not certain. Germline V gene sequence: CDR1 SEHNR, CDR2 FQNEAQ (reference sequence). Trimming pared 5 bases from V and 0 bases from J, leaving 10 bases between. There are 15 residues in the CDR3. The CDR3 DNA follows: TGTGCCAGCAGCCCATCAGCCGCGAACACCGGGGAGCTGTTTTTT. Residues: CASSPSAANTGELFF.

Ten or more counts support this clonotype. V gene TRBV20-1 combines with J gene TRBJ2-3, with a weak D call TRBD2 (6 bases). The length of the CDR3 is 15 residues. Germline loops: CDR1 DFQATT, CDR2 SNEGSKA (reference sequence). Trimming removed 8 bases at V and 0 bases at J, with 18 bases between. The CDR3 loop is CSTEGSSESTDTQYF. CDR3 coding DNA: TGCAGTACAGAGGGATCTAGCGAGAGCACAGATACGCAGTATTTT.

This chain joins TRBV12-3 or TRBV12-4 and TRBJ2-7; 8 nucleotides match TRBD1. Germline trimming cut 2 bases from V and 0 bases from J; bases unmatched to any gene: 3. The CDR3 length is 15 residues. The CDR3 here is CASSLHTGGSYEQYF. In DNA, the CDR3 is TGTGCCAGCAGTTTACACACAGGGGGCTCCTACGAGCAGTACTTC.